This entry is about one T cell receptor beta chain. The sample comes from a study of blood T cell repertoires in COVID-19. Study-level information: The United States, Italy and Spain supplied acute and convalescent COVID-19 samples. Nucleic acid was either cDNA or gDNA, and it came from T cells, B-cell-depleted T cells, or PBMCs.

In the source study's methods: The assay estimated nucleated cells by amplifying reference gene primers. Some clones are missing from TCRdb's copy, which holds only in-frame ones; the method was immunoSEQ multiplex PCR. V and J calls plus clone size are reproduced from that table; the DNA served to infer D and trimming. The data show tens of thousands of clones, with 75% to 95% seen just once and 5.5% held by the top ten. V dropped 6 bases and J dropped 6 bases, with 15 bases sitting between them. Germline-derived CDR1 and CDR2 are MNHEY and SVGAGI. This CDR3 has 14 residues. Sequenced input: peripheral blood. The sequence was collected from a woman older than 75 with acute or convalescent COVID-19. This rearrangement joins TRBV6-5 to TRBJ1-5; D perhaps matches TRBD1 (6 bases). In DNA form, the CDR3 reads TGTGCCAGCAGGAGAGGGGGTCGAGGTCAGCCCCAGCATTTT. Translated, it gives CASRRGGRGQPQHF.